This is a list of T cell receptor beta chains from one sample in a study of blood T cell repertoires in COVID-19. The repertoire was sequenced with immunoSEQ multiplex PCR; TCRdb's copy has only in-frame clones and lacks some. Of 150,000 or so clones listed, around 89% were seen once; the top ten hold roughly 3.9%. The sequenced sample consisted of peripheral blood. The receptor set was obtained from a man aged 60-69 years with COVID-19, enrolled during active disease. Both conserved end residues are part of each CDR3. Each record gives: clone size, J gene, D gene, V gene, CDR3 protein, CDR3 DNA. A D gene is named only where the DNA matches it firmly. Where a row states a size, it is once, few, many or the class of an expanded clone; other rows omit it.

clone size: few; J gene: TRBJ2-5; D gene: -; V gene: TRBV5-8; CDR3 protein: CASSLRGFQETQYF; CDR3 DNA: TGTGCCAGCAGCTTAAGGGGCTTCCAAGAGACCCAGTACTTC
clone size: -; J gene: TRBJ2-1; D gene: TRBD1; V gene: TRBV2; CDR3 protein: CASSDRTGGPNEQFF; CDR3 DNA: TGTGCCAGTAGTGACAGGACAGGGGGACCCAATGAGCAGTTCTTC
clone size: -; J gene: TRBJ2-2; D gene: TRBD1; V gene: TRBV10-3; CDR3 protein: CAISVRTGGSGELFF; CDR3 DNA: TGTGCCATCAGTGTTCGGACAGGGGGCTCCGGGGAGCTGTTTTTT
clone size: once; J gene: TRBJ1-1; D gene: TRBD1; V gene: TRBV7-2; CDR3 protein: CASRPSGGTEAFF; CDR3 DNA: TGTGCCAGCAGACCATCAGGGGGCACTGAAGCTTTCTTT
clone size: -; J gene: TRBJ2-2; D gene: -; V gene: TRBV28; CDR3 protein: CASSLSGGGRLWGGELFF; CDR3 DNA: TGTGCCAGCAGTTTATCTGGGGGCGGACGTTTGTGGGGCGGGGAGCTGTTTTTT
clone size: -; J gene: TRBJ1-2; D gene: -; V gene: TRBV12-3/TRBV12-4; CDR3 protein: CASSSHVGYGYTF; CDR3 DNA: TGTGCCAGCAGTAGCCACGTCGGCTATGGCTACACCTTC
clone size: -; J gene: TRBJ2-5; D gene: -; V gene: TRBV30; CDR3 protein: CAWSSGFQETQYF; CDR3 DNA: TGTGCCTGGAGTTCGGGGTTCCAAGAGACCCAGTACTTC
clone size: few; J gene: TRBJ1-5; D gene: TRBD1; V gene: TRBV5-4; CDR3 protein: CASSSGTENQPQHF; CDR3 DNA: TGTGCCAGCAGCTCCGGGACAGAAAATCAGCCCCAGCATTTT
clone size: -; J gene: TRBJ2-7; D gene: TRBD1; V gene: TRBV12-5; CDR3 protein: CASGLAVNRGHPYEQYF; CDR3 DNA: TGTGCTAGTGGTTTGGCGGTCAACAGGGGGCACCCCTACGAGCAGTACTTC
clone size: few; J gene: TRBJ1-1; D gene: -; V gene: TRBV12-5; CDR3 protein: CASGLVSGTEAFF; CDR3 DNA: TGTGCTAGTGGTTTGGTGAGCGGGACTGAAGCTTTCTTT
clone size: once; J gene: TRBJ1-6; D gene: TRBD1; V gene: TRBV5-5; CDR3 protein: CASSGQGYNSPLHF; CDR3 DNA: TGTGCCAGCAGCGGACAGGGGTATAATTCACCCCTCCACTTT
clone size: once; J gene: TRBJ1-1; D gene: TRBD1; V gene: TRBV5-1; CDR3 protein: CASSPQGDGTEAFF; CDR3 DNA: TGCGCCAGCAGCCCACAGGGGGATGGCACTGAAGCTTTCTTT
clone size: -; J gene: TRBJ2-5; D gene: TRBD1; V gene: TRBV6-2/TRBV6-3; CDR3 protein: CASSHRTGTGVGETQYF; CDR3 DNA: TGTGCCAGCAGTCACCGAACCGGGACAGGGGTAGGGGAGACCCAGTACTTC
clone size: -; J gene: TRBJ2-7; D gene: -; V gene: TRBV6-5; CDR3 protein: CASSYSSRSYEQYF; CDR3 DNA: TGTGCCAGCAGTTACTCTAGCAGATCCTACGAGCAGTACTTC
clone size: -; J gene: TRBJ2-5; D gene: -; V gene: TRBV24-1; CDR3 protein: CATSDINRGNYQETQYF; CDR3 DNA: TGTGCCACCAGTGATATCAATCGGGGGAACTACCAAGAGACCCAGTACTTC
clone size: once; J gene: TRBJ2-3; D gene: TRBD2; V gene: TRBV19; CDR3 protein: CASSMLSGGSTDTQYF; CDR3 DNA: TGTGCCAGTAGTATGTTGAGCGGGGGGAGCACAGATACGCAGTATTTT
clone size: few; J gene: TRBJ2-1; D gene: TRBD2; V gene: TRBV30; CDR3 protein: CAWSALTSGGGNEQFF; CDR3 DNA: TGTGCCTGGAGTGCCCTGACTAGCGGGGGGGGCAATGAGCAGTTCTTC
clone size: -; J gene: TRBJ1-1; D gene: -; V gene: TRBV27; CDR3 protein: CASSNRGTNTEAFF; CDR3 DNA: TGTGCCAGCAGTAACCGCGGCACGAACACTGAAGCTTTCTTT
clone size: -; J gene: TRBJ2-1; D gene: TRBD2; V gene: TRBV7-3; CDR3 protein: CASSPRLAGDNEQFF; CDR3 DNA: TGTGCCAGCAGCCCCCGTCTAGCGGGGGACAATGAGCAGTTCTTC
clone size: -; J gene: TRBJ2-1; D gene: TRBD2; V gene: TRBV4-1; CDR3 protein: CASSQITSGGSSYNEQFF; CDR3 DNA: TGCGCCAGCAGCCAAATTACTAGCGGGGGGTCCTCCTACAATGAGCAGTTCTTC
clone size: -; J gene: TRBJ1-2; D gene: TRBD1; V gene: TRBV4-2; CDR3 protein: CASSLEQGAGDYGYTF; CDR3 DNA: TGTGCCAGCAGCCTTGAACAGGGGGCTGGGGACTATGGCTACACCTTC